The subject of this entry is one T cell receptor (beta chain). The source of the sample is a study of T cells in Graves' hyperthyroidism and ophthalmopathy. The investigators amplified TCR beta CDR3 regions from RNA transcripts. The HTBI primer set drove a first-round RT-PCR of the TCR CDR3. TCRdb passed the multiplex PCR reads through MiXCR, listing each CDR3 protein once. This sample has roughly 710,000 distinct CDR3 sequences, with just over 35% found just once. The TCR sequence derives from a woman in her thirties or forties with Graves' hyperthyroidism. Sequenced input: blood.

CDR3 residues: CASSRVGGTDTQYF. CDR3 coding DNA: TGTGCCAGCAGCCGGGTAGGCGGGACAGATACGCAGTATTTT. The rearrangement links TRBV7-2 to TRBJ2-3, with D possibly TRBD2 on 5 matching bases. Germline CDR1 SGHTA, CDR2 FQGNSA. Trimming took 5 bases from V and 3 from J, leaving 12 bases between them. The CDR3 is made up of 14 amino acids.